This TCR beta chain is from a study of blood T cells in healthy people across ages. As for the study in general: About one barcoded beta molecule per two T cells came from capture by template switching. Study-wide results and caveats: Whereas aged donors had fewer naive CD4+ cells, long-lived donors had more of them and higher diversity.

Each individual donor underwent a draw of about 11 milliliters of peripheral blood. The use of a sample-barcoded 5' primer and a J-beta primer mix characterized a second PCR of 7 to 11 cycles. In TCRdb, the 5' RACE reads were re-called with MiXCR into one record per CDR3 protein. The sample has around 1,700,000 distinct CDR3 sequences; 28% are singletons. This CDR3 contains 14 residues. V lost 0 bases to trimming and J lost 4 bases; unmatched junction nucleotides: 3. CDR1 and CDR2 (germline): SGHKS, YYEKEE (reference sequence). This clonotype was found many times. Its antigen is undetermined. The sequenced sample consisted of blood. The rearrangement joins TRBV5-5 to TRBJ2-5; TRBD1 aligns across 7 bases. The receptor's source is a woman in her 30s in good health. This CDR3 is CASSLEAGGETQYF. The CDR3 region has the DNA TGTGCCAGCAGCTTGGAGGCAGGGGGAGAGACCCAGTACTTC.